The 2 T cell receptor beta chains presented below share a single source sample, sequenced in a study of T cell responses to AZD1222 COVID-19 vaccine. Assay used: immunoSEQ multiplex PCR; TCRdb lists only in-frame clones, some missing. The sample carries approximately 130,000 clones, 70% to 85% recorded once. The material was peripheral blood, obtained 28 days after the second AZD1222 dose. All receptors derive from an adult who received the AZD1222 COVID-19 vaccine.

This clone appeared a single time. J is TRBJ1-4 and V is TRBV4-2; perhaps TRBD1 as D (5 bases). The germline V gene encodes CDR1 LGHNA and CDR2 YNFKEQ. The V end lost 0 bases, the J end lost 5 bases, and 10 bases lay between the germline ends. This CDR3 comprises 15 residues. As DNA, the CDR3 is TGTGCCAGCAGCCAAGATCCAGGGTTGAATGAAAAACTGTTTTTT. It codes for CASSQDPGLNEKLFF.

This chain joins TRBV6-2 or TRBV6-3 and TRBJ2-7; D gene uncertain. The length of the CDR3 is 14 residues. V lost 3 bases, J lost 4 bases, and 13 bases lay in between. The germline gives CDR1 MNHEY, CDR2 SVGEGT. This chain's CDR3 is CASSYSGPHYEQYF. CDR3 DNA sequence: TGTGCCAGCAGTTATTCCGGGCCACATTACGAGCAGTACTTC.